Listed here are 31 T cell receptor beta chains from one sample, sequenced in a study of CD8+ T cells in alopecia areata. As the sequencing template, cDNA was produced by extracting RNA and reverse transcribing it. The protocol was immunoSEQ multiplex PCR, while the TCRdb copy is restricted to in-frame clones and leaves out a portion. Of about 250,000 clones in the sample, roughly 60% were seen once. As for treatment: oral pan-JAK inhibitor, 5-10 mg twice daily. The sequencing used CD4+ T cells sorted from blood, collected around week 53, from a patient treated with tofacitinib. The receptors were sampled from a human donor with alopecia areata.

In the case of this clone: Different DNA sequences within this sample yield the same CDR3. The chain uses TRBV2 and TRBJ2-7; D is ambiguous. Germline V gene lookup returns CDR1 SNHLY and CDR2 FYNNEI. The CDR3 sequence is 12 residues long. The V end was cut by 5 bases, the J end by 0 bases, with 5 bases between. CDR3: CASSFSSYEQYF. The CDR3 DNA reads TGTGCCAGCAGTTTCAGCTCCTACGAGCAGTACTTC.

V is TRBV29-1 and J is TRBJ2-6; possible D gene TRBD2, 6 bases. This CDR3 comprises 16 residues. Germline V gene lookup returns CDR1 SQVTM and CDR2 ANQGSEA. Trimming stripped 6 bases from V and 0 bases from J, with 15 bases between. The CDR3 loop reads CSVFGGSSSGANVLTF. In DNA, the CDR3 is TGCAGCGTCTTCGGGGGTTCTAGCTCTGGGGCCAACGTCCTGACTTTC.

The rearrangement uses TRBV15 and TRBJ1-4, with D hard to call. The CDR3 covers 13 residues. V shed 0 bases and J shed 8 bases, with 7 bases lying between them. Germline CDR1 reads LNHNV; CDR2 reads YYDKDF (reference sequence). CDR3 DNA sequence: TGTGCCACCAGCAGAGATCTTAACGAAAAACTGTTTTTT. It encodes CATSRDLNEKLFF.

This chain links TRBV21-1 with TRBJ2-4; whether TRBD2, the table's D call, matches the DNA was not checked. TRBV21-1 corresponds to a pseudogene. This CDR3 has 16 residues. The CDR3 sequence: CASTPGSSLAKNIQYF. DNA for the CDR3: TGTGCCAGCACCCCGGGGAGTTCCCTAGCCAAAAACATTCAGTACTTC.

The chain is built from TRBV11-1 and TRBJ2-5, with D uncertain. This CDR3 has 12 amino acids. V lost 3 bases, J lost 5 bases, and 7 bases lay in between. Germline V gene data show CDR1 as SGHAT and CDR2 as FQDESV (reference sequence). In nucleotides, the CDR3 is TGTGCCAGCAGCTTCAACTGGGAGACCCAGTACTTC. It encodes CASSFNWETQYF.

This CDR3 is CASSLWGQGTEGTQYF. CDR3 coding DNA: TGCGCCAGCAGCTTGTGGGGACAGGGGACCGAGGGGACCCAGTACTTC. This chain joins TRBV5-1 and TRBJ2-5; 10 nucleotides line up with TRBD1. The trim removed 1 base at V and 7 bases at J, leaving 10 bases unmatched. From germline, CDR1 is SGHRS and CDR2 YFSETQ. This CDR3 has 16 amino acids.

The chain links TRBV5-1 to TRBJ1-6; D is ambiguous. The ends were cut back, 0 bases at V and 10 bases at J, with 14 bases in the middle. The CDR3 consists of 15 residues. The germline CDR1 and CDR2 sequences are SGHRS and YFSETQ. The CDR3 sequence: CASSLAKESASPLHF. In DNA, the CDR3 is TGCGCCAGCAGCTTGGCCAAGGAGTCGGCGTCACCCCTCCACTTT.

This sequence joins TRBV25-1 and TRBJ1-5; TRBD1 is a possible D gene (5 bases). This CDR3 spans 13 amino acids. Germline V lookup: CDR1 MGHDK, CDR2 SYGVNS. V shed 4 bases and J shed 6 bases, with 10 bases lying between them. CDR3 bases: TGTGCCAGCAGTGCCGACAGTATTCAGCCCCAGCATTTT. Translated: CASSADSIQPQHF.

This clone was found once. The gene calls are TRBV4-3 and TRBJ1-2; TRBD1 matches 7 bases. The germline gives CDR1 LGHNA, CDR2 YSLEER. V was pared by 4 bases and J by 2 bases, with 4 bases of the junction left unmatched. This CDR3 region has 14 residues. CDR3 coding DNA: TGCGCCAGCAGCCCCGACAGGGCGAACTATGGCTACACCTTC. Protein product: CASSPDRANYGYTF.

V and J are TRBV10-2 and TRBJ2-3, with D perhaps matching TRBD2 (6 bases). The germline V gene encodes CDR1 WSHSY and CDR2 SAAADI. Deletions cut 6 bases from V and 3 bases from J, with 10 bases between. This CDR3 is 13 amino acids long. For the CDR3, the DNA is TGCGCCAGCAGAACTAGCAGAACAGATACGCAGTATTTT. Translating it yields CASRTSRTDTQYF.

This clone was detected only once. The chain links TRBV5-1 to TRBJ2-3; D unclear. V was clipped by 3 bases and J by 5 bases, with 10 bases between them. Germline V gene lookup returns CDR1 SGHRS and CDR2 YFSETQ. This CDR3 contains 13 residues. The CDR3 coding sequence is TGCGCCAGCAGCTCCGCTGTCGGAGATACGCAGTATTTT. Protein sequence: CASSSAVGDTQYF.

This clone has a handful of counts. The chain has TRBV5-1 and TRBJ2-2; 12 bases are shared with TRBD1. Germline loops: CDR1 SGHRS, CDR2 YFSETQ. CDR3 length equals 15 residues. J lost 4 bases, V lost 4 bases, and 2 bases had no gene match. CDR3 coding DNA: TGCGCCAGCAGCAAGGGACAGGGGGCCACCGGGGAGCTGTTTTTT. Amino acid sequence: CASSKGQGATGELFF.

The V call is TRBV2, the J call TRBJ2-1; 14 positions match TRBD2. This CDR3 comprises 15 residues. Germline V lookup: CDR1 SNHLY, CDR2 FYNNEI. V was pared by 6 bases and J by 5 bases, with 3 bases of the junction left unmatched. CDR3 amino acids: CASRVGLAGDNEQFF. The DNA of the CDR3 is TGTGCCAGCAGGGTGGGACTAGCGGGGGACAATGAGCAGTTCTTC.

V and J are TRBV7-2 and TRBJ2-1; 10 nucleotides line up with TRBD1. CDR3 size: 14 residues. Per germline, CDR1 SGHTA and CDR2 FQGNSA. V lost 5 bases, J lost 7 bases, and 5 bases stayed unmatched. The CDR3 is CASSRRQGANEQFF. The CDR3 coding sequence is TGTGCCAGCAGCCGCCGACAGGGGGCTAATGAGCAGTTCTTC.

This chain links TRBV5-1 with TRBJ1-5; 9 nucleotides align to TRBD1. This CDR3 has 15 residues. CDR1 SGHRS and CDR2 YFSETQ come from the germline V gene. Trimming took 4 bases from V and 5 from J; bases not matched to a gene: 7. The CDR3 sequence: CASSPGTGGDQPQHF. CDR3 bases: TGCGCCAGCAGCCCTGGTACAGGGGGCGATCAGCCCCAGCATTTT.

The chain couples TRBV30 to TRBJ2-3; D gene uncertain. The CDR3 is made up of 14 amino acids. The germline gives CDR1 GTSNPN, CDR2 SVGIG (reference sequence). V was cut by 0 bases and J by 5 bases, with 12 bases left in between. For the CDR3, the DNA is TGTGCCTGGAGTGTAAGGTCCAGAGGAGATACGCAGTATTTT. Its translation: CAWSVRSRGDTQYF. The variable domain in full, with the rest retrieved from reference TRBV30 and TRBJ2-3, is SQTIHQWPATLVQPVGSPLSLECTVEGTSNPNLYWYRQAAGRGLQLLFYSVGIGQISSEVPQNLSASRPQDRQFILSSKKLLLSDSGFYLCAWSVRSRGDTQYFGPGTRLTVL.

This sequence joins TRBV2 and TRBJ1-1; the D gene is possibly TRBD1 (6 bases). Germline V CDR1 and CDR2: SNHLY, FYNNEI. The CDR3 runs 15 residues. Trimming took off 5 bases at V and 4 bases at J, with 17 bases between the two ends. CDR3 residues: CASSSSGHLSTEAFF. CDR3 in DNA: TGTGCCAGCAGTAGTTCGGGACATCTTAGCACTGAAGCTTTCTTT.

The chain is built from TRBV19 and TRBJ2-1; the D gene is possibly TRBD1 (5 bases). Trimming stripped 4 bases from V and 7 bases from J, with 20 bases between. The germline CDR1 and CDR2 sequences are LNHDA and SQIVND (reference sequence). CDR3 length equals 16 residues. The CDR3 protein is CASSRYQGRKANEQFF. DNA for the CDR3: TGTGCCAGTAGTAGATACCAGGGCAGGAAAGCTAATGAGCAGTTCTTC.

The chain uses TRBV7-2 and TRBJ1-4; perhaps TRBD1 as D (6 bases). Germline assignment: CDR1 SGHTA and CDR2 FQGNSA. Trimming took 7 bases from V and 8 from J, leaving 17 bases between them. The CDR3 has 14 residues. The DNA for the CDR3 is TGTGCCAGCAACCGGGGGGCCCCTGGGGAAAAACTGTTTTTT. As protein: CASNRGAPGEKLFF.

This chain links TRBV18 with TRBJ1-6; tentatively, D is TRBD1 (6 bases). The ends were cut back, 3 bases at V and 5 bases at J, with 14 bases in the middle. Germline assignment: CDR1 KGHSH and CDR2 LQKENI. CDR3 size: 16 residues. The CDR3, as DNA: TGTGCCAGCTCACCGGGGGGGGCCGTGGATAATTCACCCCTCCACTTT. Translated, it gives CASSPGGAVDNSPLHF.

V and J are TRBV5-1 and TRBJ1-2; D is unclear. The germline V gene encodes CDR1 SGHRS and CDR2 YFSETQ. The CDR3 totals 13 residues. The ends were cut back, 1 base at V and 3 bases at J, with 7 bases in the middle. The CDR3 protein is CASSLKEDYGYTF. In DNA form, the CDR3 reads TGCGCCAGCAGCTTGAAAGAGGACTATGGCTACACCTTC.

This clone was observed a handful of times. This sample also contains other DNA sequences that code for the same CDR3. This chain uses TRBV18 with TRBJ2-5; D uncertain. Between the trimmed V and J ends, which lost 0 bases and 5 bases, there was a span of 7 bases. CDR3 length equals 13 residues. The V gene's germline CDR1 is KGHSH and CDR2 LQKENI. The CDR3: CASSPPSSETQYF. In nucleotides, the CDR3 is TGTGCCAGCTCACCACCCTCGTCGGAGACCCAGTACTTC.

This chain connects TRBV5-4 to TRBJ2-1, with 8 bases that match TRBD2. The V and J ends lost 0 bases and 2 bases, in that order; junction bases with no gene match: 4. CDR1 SGHNT and CDR2 YYREEE come from the germline V gene (reference sequence). The CDR3 totals 16 residues. DNA of the CDR3: TGTGCCAGCAGCTTGGACCGGGGGGGCGCCTACAATGAGCAGTTCTTC. Its protein product is CASSLDRGGAYNEQFF.

The chain links TRBV7-8 to TRBJ1-2, with a tentative D call TRBD1 (5 bases). There are 12 residues in the CDR3. Germline-derived CDR1 and CDR2 are SGHVS and FQNEAQ. Trimming left V 5 bases short and J 2 bases short, with 6 bases between. The CDR3 is CASSAGNYGYTF. The CDR3 bases are TGTGCCAGCAGCGCAGGGAACTATGGCTACACCTTC.

The rearrangement uses TRBV6-5 and TRBJ2-7, with 8 nucleotides matching TRBD1. The length of the CDR3 is 14 residues. V lost 5 bases to trimming and J lost 4 bases; unmatched junction nucleotides: 7. Germline CDR1 MNHEY, CDR2 SVGAGI. This CDR3 is CASSERTGFYEQYF. CDR3 nucleotide sequence: TGTGCCAGCAGTGAAAGGACAGGGTTTTACGAGCAGTACTTC.

The genes are TRBV29-1 and TRBJ2-4; D may be TRBD1 (6 bases). CDR3 size: 14 residues. Per the germline V gene, CDR1 is SQVTM and CDR2 is ANQGSEA. Trimming took off 5 bases at V and 0 bases at J, with 11 bases between the two ends. The CDR3 DNA follows: TGCAGCGTTAGGACAGCCAGAGCCAAAAACATTCAGTACTTC. Encoded protein: CSVRTARAKNIQYF.

Comment on this clone: The junction shows a germline mismatch at one end, possibly a read error. The J gene is TRBJ1-1, the V gene TRBV5-1; D possibly corresponds to TRBD1 (6 bases). In germline, CDR1 is SGHRS, CDR2 YFSETQ. This CDR3 region has 14 residues. This CDR3 is CASSPGQKNTEAFF. The CDR3 DNA reads TGTGCCAGCAGCCCGGGACAAAAGAACACTGAAGCTTTCTTT. Combining the CDR3 with reference TRBV5-1 and TRBJ1-1 gives the whole variable domain KAGVTQTPRYLIKTRGQQVTLSCSPISGHRSVSWYQQTPGQGLQFLFEYFSETQRNKGNFPGRFSGRQFSNSRSEMNVSTLELGDSALYLCASSPGQKNTEAFFGQGTRLTVV.

The chain couples TRBV10-3 to TRBJ2-3, with a tentative D call TRBD1 (5 bases). Germline values: CDR1 ENHRY, CDR2 SYGVKD. This CDR3 is 17 amino acids long. The germline V and J ends were trimmed by 6 bases and 1 base, with 20 bases remaining between them. The CDR3 DNA sequence: TGTGCCATCAGCCGACGGATCCAGGGAAAGGGCACAGATACGCAGTATTTT. It codes for CAISRRIQGKGTDTQYF.

This clone occurred once. This chain uses TRBV19 with TRBJ2-5, with TRBD2 matching 9 bases. Per the germline V gene, CDR1 is LNHDA and CDR2 is SQIVND (reference sequence). This CDR3 spans 11 amino acids. The CDR3 loop is CAAGGQETQYF. Here the CDR3 DNA reads TGTGCAGCGGGGGGCCAAGAGACCCAGTACTTC.

The genes are TRBV5-6 and TRBJ1-2, with D uncertain. Germline V gene lookup returns CDR1 SGHDT and CDR2 YYEEEE. V lost 0 bases, J lost 0 bases, and 9 bases lay in between. The CDR3 spans 15 residues. The CDR3 loop reads CASSLAPGANYGYTF. The CDR3 nucleotides are TGTGCCAGCAGCTTGGCGCCGGGTGCTAACTATGGCTACACCTTC.

The rearrangement links TRBV18 to TRBJ1-5; D gene uncertain. Trimming took 2 bases from V and 4 from J, leaving 9 bases between them. The germline V gene has CDR1 KGHSH and CDR2 LQKENI. The CDR3 contains 14 residues. This CDR3 is CASSPGSLNQPQHF. Written as DNA, the CDR3 is TGTGCCAGCTCACCAGGCAGCCTAAATCAGCCCCAGCATTTT.